The rows below give T cell receptor beta chains drawn from one sample of a study of graft-versus-host responses after intestinal transplantation. Sequencing was performed with immunoSEQ multiplex PCR; in TCRdb, only in-frame clones are kept and a portion is missing. The sample has 9,500 to 10,000 clones, around four fifths seen once. This sample comprised ileum tissue, obtained about 520 days after intestinal transplant. The receptor source for this set is a human patient who received an intestinal transplant, so some T cells may come from the graft donor. The CDR3 runs from the conserved cysteine through the conserved F or W. D genes are given only for firm matches. The listing skips clone size in some rows; elsewhere it reads once, few, many or a size class.

D: TRBD2; size: -; V: TRBV5-1; J: TRBJ2-7; CDR3: CASRWTSGSYEQYF; DNA: TGCGCCAGCAGGTGGACTAGCGGCTCCTACGAGCAGTACTTC
D: TRBD2; size: -; V: TRBV28; J: TRBJ2-2; CDR3: CASSFRLVSGRVSGELFF; DNA: TGTGCCAGCAGTTTCCGTCTCGTTAGCGGGAGGGTTTCCGGGGAGCTGTTTTTT
D: -; size: -; V: TRBV28; J: TRBJ2-1; CDR3: CASSGNRVREQFF; DNA: TGTGCCAGCAGTGGGAACAGGGTGCGTGAGCAGTTCTTC
D: -; size: -; V: TRBV5-1; J: TRBJ2-1; CDR3: CASSLDSSYNEQFF; DNA: TGCGCCAGCAGCTTGGACAGCTCCTACAATGAGCAGTTCTTC
D: -; size: -; V: TRBV2; J: TRBJ2-5; CDR3: CASSEAISGVVVLATQYF; DNA: TGTGCCAGCAGTGAAGCGATATCAGGGGTTGTGGTATTGGCGACCCAGTACTTC
D: TRBD2; size: few; V: TRBV6-4; J: TRBJ2-3; CDR3: CASSDSAGGPPDTQYF; DNA: TGTGCCAGCAGTGACTCTGCGGGAGGACCCCCAGATACGCAGTATTTT
D: -; size: once; V: TRBV29-1; J: TRBJ2-7; CDR3: CSVEEGRGYEQYF; DNA: TGCAGCGTTGAAGAAGGCAGGGGCTACGAGCAGTACTTC
D: TRBD1; size: -; V: TRBV7-2; J: TRBJ1-2; CDR3: CASSQGQNYGYTF; DNA: TGTGCCAGCAGCCAGGGACAGAACTATGGCTACACCTTC
D: -; size: once; V: TRBV5-8; J: TRBJ2-1; CDR3: CASSLGYRGNNEQFF; DNA: TGTGCCAGCAGCTTGGGGTACCGGGGGAACAATGAGCAGTTCTTC
D: -; size: -; V: TRBV2; J: TRBJ1-2; CDR3: CASSVGGAGYGYTF; DNA: TGTGCCAGCAGTGTCGGGGGCGCGGGCTATGGCTACACCTTC
D: TRBD2; size: few; V: TRBV4-1; J: TRBJ2-5; CDR3: CASSQESFYFAAGGEETQYF; DNA: TGCGCCAGCAGCCAAGAGAGTTTTTACTTCGCGGCGGGAGGAGAAGAGACCCAGTACTTC
D: TRBD2; size: -; V: TRBV28; J: TRBJ2-1; CDR3: CASSLDGGLDSYNEQFF; DNA: TGTGCCAGCAGTCTCGATGGTGGACTAGACTCCTACAATGAGCAGTTCTTC
D: -; size: -; V: TRBV6-5; J: TRBJ2-7; CDR3: CASRVTIASGYEQYF; DNA: TGTGCCAGCAGAGTAACTATTGCTTCGGGCTACGAGCAGTACTTC
D: TRBD2; size: few; V: TRBV4-3; J: TRBJ2-2; CDR3: CASSQVLLAGGLGGELFF; DNA: TGCGCCAGCAGCCAAGTCCTTCTAGCGGGGGGGCTTGGCGGGGAGCTGTTTTTT
D: -; size: -; V: TRBV20-1; J: TRBJ2-1; CDR3: CSAGNNEQFF; DNA: TGCAGTGCAGGGAACAATGAGCAGTTCTTC
D: -; size: -; V: TRBV9; J: TRBJ2-3; CDR3: CASSQEVGPQYF; DNA: TGTGCCAGCAGCCAAGAGGTGGGACCGCAGTATTTT
D: TRBD1; size: -; V: TRBV30; J: TRBJ1-1; CDR3: CALDGGQLNTEAFF; DNA: TGTGCCTTGGACGGGGGACAGCTGAACACTGAAGCTTTCTTT
D: TRBD1; size: -; V: TRBV5-4; J: TRBJ2-3; CDR3: CASSLGSSGGWGTDTQYF; DNA: TGTGCCAGCAGCTTGGGGAGTTCAGGGGGATGGGGGACAGATACGCAGTATTTT
D: -; size: few; V: TRBV7-3; J: TRBJ2-3; CDR3: CASSLSITDTQYF; DNA: TGTGCCAGCAGCTTATCGATTACAGATACGCAGTATTTT
D: -; size: -; V: TRBV7-2; J: TRBJ1-3; CDR3: CASSLELSGNTIYF; DNA: TGTGCCAGCAGCTTAGAACTCTCTGGAAACACCATATATTTT
D: TRBD2; size: -; V: TRBV7-6; J: TRBJ2-5; CDR3: CASSLNGGGPQETQYF; DNA: TGTGCCAGCAGCTTAAATGGCGGGGGGCCCCAAGAGACCCAGTACTTC
D: -; size: -; V: TRBV2; J: TRBJ2-3; CDR3: CASSLESTTSTDTQYF; DNA: TGTGCCAGCAGTCTTGAATCAACCACCTCCACAGATACGCAGTATTTT
D: TRBD1; size: -; V: TRBV18; J: TRBJ1-6; CDR3: CASSPLGTANNSPLHF; DNA: TGTGCCAGCTCACCTCTAGGGACAGCCAATAATTCACCCCTCCACTTT
D: -; size: -; V: TRBV30; J: TRBJ2-7; CDR3: CAWSVGAYEQYF; DNA: TGTGCCTGGAGTGTTGGAGCCTACGAGCAGTACTTC
D: -; size: -; V: TRBV11-2; J: TRBJ2-7; CDR3: CASSLGALYYEQYF; DNA: TGTGCCAGCAGCTTAGGCGCCCTCTACTACGAGCAGTACTTC
D: TRBD1; size: -; V: TRBV6-6; J: TRBJ2-6; CDR3: CASSWDSSGANVLTF; DNA: TGTGCCAGCAGTTGGGACAGCTCTGGGGCCAACGTCCTGACTTTC
D: TRBD1; size: -; V: TRBV15; J: TRBJ2-1; CDR3: CATSRGNRGSNEQFF; DNA: TGTGCCACCAGCAGAGGGAACAGGGGGTCGAATGAGCAGTTCTTC
D: TRBD1; size: -; V: TRBV6-5; J: TRBJ1-2; CDR3: CASRQIGTGNGYTF; DNA: TGTGCCAGCAGGCAAATCGGGACAGGGAATGGCTACACCTTC
D: TRBD1; size: -; V: TRBV7-9; J: TRBJ1-2; CDR3: CASSLEDRGYTF; DNA: TGTGCCAGCAGCTTAGAGGACAGGGGCTACACCTTC
D: -; size: -; V: TRBV27; J: TRBJ1-6; CDR3: CASSPGPPHSPLHF; DNA: TGTGCCAGCAGTCCGGGACCGCCTCATTCACCCCTCCACTTT
D: -; size: -; V: TRBV18; J: TRBJ1-4; CDR3: CASSPTAANEKLFF; DNA: TGTGCCAGCTCACCAACGGCAGCTAATGAAAAACTGTTTTTT
D: -; size: few; V: TRBV27; J: TRBJ1-6; CDR3: CASSFGRVTYNSPLHF; DNA: TGTGCCAGCAGTTTCGGCAGGGTCACCTATAATTCACCCCTCCACTTT
D: -; size: -; V: TRBV28; J: TRBJ2-7; CDR3: CASSLWWGSYEQYF; DNA: TGTGCCAGCAGTTTATGGTGGGGATCCTACGAGCAGTACTTC
D: -; size: -; V: TRBV5-4; J: TRBJ2-7; CDR3: CASSLDGVDEQYF; DNA: TGTGCCAGCAGCTTGGATGGTGTAGACGAGCAGTACTTC
D: -; size: -; V: TRBV2; J: TRBJ1-1; CDR3: CASSSRTENTEAFF; DNA: TGTGCCAGCAGTTCCCGGACGGAGAACACTGAAGCTTTCTTT
D: -; size: -; V: TRBV7-2; J: TRBJ1-5; CDR3: CASSSRGGQPQHF; DNA: TGTGCCAGCAGCTCCAGGGGTGGCCAGCCCCAGCATTTT
D: TRBD1; size: -; V: TRBV19; J: TRBJ2-2; CDR3: CASSKTGSNTGELFF; DNA: TGTGCCAGTAGTAAGACAGGGTCGAACACCGGGGAGCTGTTTTTT
D: -; size: few; V: TRBV27; J: TRBJ2-2; CDR3: CASSLSGALRTGELFF; DNA: TGTGCCAGCAGTTTAAGTGGGGCCCTGAGGACCGGGGAGCTGTTTTTT
D: TRBD1; size: -; V: TRBV30; J: TRBJ1-1; CDR3: CAWSAGGTEAFF; DNA: TGTGCCTGGAGTGCAGGGGGCACTGAAGCTTTCTTT
D: -; size: once; V: TRBV27; J: TRBJ2-2; CDR3: CASTHPSGELFF; DNA: TGTGCCAGCACCCACCCCTCTGGGGAGCTGTTTTTT
D: -; size: -; V: TRBV7-2; J: TRBJ2-2; CDR3: CASSATGPNTGELFF; DNA: TGTGCCAGCAGCGCCACAGGGCCGAACACCGGGGAGCTGTTTTTT
D: TRBD1; size: -; V: TRBV11-3; J: TRBJ1-2; CDR3: CASSPTGGVSNYGYTF; DNA: TGTGCCAGCAGCCCGACAGGGGGCGTCTCTAACTATGGCTACACCTTC
D: -; size: -; V: TRBV19; J: TRBJ1-5; CDR3: CASSFPNQPQHF; DNA: TGTGCCAGTAGTTTTCCGAATCAGCCCCAGCATTTT
D: TRBD2; size: once; V: TRBV6-1; J: TRBJ2-4; CDR3: CASSASGRGENIQYF; DNA: TGTGCCAGCAGTGCTAGCGGGAGGGGTGAAAACATTCAGTACTTC
D: -; size: -; V: TRBV7-9; J: TRBJ2-3; CDR3: CASSLRPTHTDTQYF; DNA: TGTGCCAGCAGCTTACGGCCTACCCACACAGATACGCAGTATTTT
D: -; size: -; V: TRBV6-5; J: TRBJ1-1; CDR3: CASSPGRLNTEAFF; DNA: TGTGCCAGCAGTCCGGGACGGCTGAACACTGAAGCTTTCTTT
D: TRBD2; size: -; V: TRBV2; J: TRBJ2-7; CDR3: CASSGYQRGWSYEQYF; DNA: TGTGCCAGCAGTGGGTATCAGCGGGGGTGGTCCTACGAGCAGTACTTC
D: -; size: -; V: TRBV27; J: TRBJ1-6; CDR3: CASSLSSRDSPLHF; DNA: TGTGCCAGCAGCCTATCCTCCAGGGACTCACCCCTCCACTTT
D: -; size: -; V: TRBV7-2; J: TRBJ1-6; CDR3: CASSVGTENSPLHF; DNA: TGTGCCAGCAGCGTGGGGACGGAGAATTCACCCCTCCACTTT
D: -; size: -; V: TRBV28; J: TRBJ1-6; CDR3: CASSLPPRYYNSPLHF; DNA: TGTGCCAGCAGTTTACCCCCGCGATACTATAATTCACCCCTCCACTTT
D: -; size: -; V: TRBV5-6; J: TRBJ1-1; CDR3: CASSLGQASNTEAFF; DNA: TGTGCCAGCAGCTTGGGACAGGCAAGTAACACTGAAGCTTTCTTT
D: -; size: -; V: TRBV19; J: TRBJ2-7; CDR3: CASSRGPPGETYEQYF; DNA: TGTGCCAGTAGTAGGGGACCCCCCGGGGAAACCTACGAGCAGTACTTC
D: -; size: -; V: TRBV7-2; J: TRBJ2-1; CDR3: CASSLGPANEQFF; DNA: TGTGCCAGCAGCTTAGGGCCCGCGAATGAGCAGTTCTTC
D: -; size: -; V: TRBV27; J: TRBJ1-1; CDR3: CASSLGPNTEAFF; DNA: TGTGCCAGCAGTCTTGGACCTAACACTGAAGCTTTCTTT
D: TRBD1; size: -; V: TRBV10-2; J: TRBJ1-2; CDR3: CATKTGEVTGNYGYTF; DNA: TGCGCCACCAAAACCGGCGAGGTGACAGGGAACTATGGCTACACCTTC
D: TRBD1; size: few; V: TRBV7-6; J: TRBJ2-7; CDR3: CASSKQGGYYEQYF; DNA: TGTGCCAGCAGCAAACAGGGGGGTTACTACGAGCAGTACTTC
D: TRBD1; size: -; V: TRBV5-5; J: TRBJ1-4; CDR3: CASSLVPGGIEKLFF; DNA: TGTGCCAGCAGCTTGGTACCAGGGGGCATTGAAAAACTGTTTTTT
D: TRBD1; size: few; V: TRBV14; J: TRBJ1-3; CDR3: CASSPTGAGNTIYF; DNA: TGTGCCAGCAGCCCGACAGGGGCTGGAAACACCATATATTTT
D: TRBD1; size: -; V: TRBV9; J: TRBJ1-2; CDR3: CASSFEGQGGGYTF; DNA: TGTGCCAGCAGCTTCGAAGGACAGGGCGGAGGCTACACCTTC